This entry lists 8 T cell receptor beta chains sequenced from one sample in a study of CD8 T cells in ankylosing spondylitis. MiXCR was run by TCRdb on the 5' RACE reads, yielding one entry per CDR3 protein. The table includes some 250,000 distinct CDR3 sequences, 8.6% detected once. The sequencing sample was made of blood, either unsorted or a sorted T cell fraction (not recorded which). All receptors come from a male donor with ankylosing spondylitis or in good health (not recorded which).

This clonotype was seen more than once but under ten times. The chain combines TRBV7-2 with TRBJ2-7, with D possibly being TRBD1 (5 bases). The CDR3 runs to 12 residues. V was pared by 5 bases and J by 6 bases, with 11 bases between. CDR1 SGHTA and CDR2 FQGNSA come from the germline V gene. The CDR3 DNA is TGTGCCAGCAGCCCAGGGTTTTTCGAGCAGTACTTC. It encodes CASSPGFFEQYF.

This clonotype was observed at least ten times. J is TRBJ2-1 and V is TRBV20-1, with a possible D match to TRBD2 (6 bases). Between the trimmed V and J ends, which lost 6 bases and 2 bases, there was a span of 11 bases. This CDR3 comprises 13 residues. The germline V gene has CDR1 DFQATT and CDR2 SNEGSKA (reference sequence). The DNA for the CDR3 is TGCAGTGCCAGCTCGGGGGCCTACAATGAGCAGTTCTTC. Amino acid sequence: CSASSGAYNEQFF.

This clonotype came up many times. The chain recombines TRBV10-3 with TRBJ1-1, with D maybe TRBD1 (5 bases). CDR3 length equals 14 residues. Germline V lookup: CDR1 ENHRY, CDR2 SYGVKD. Trimming removed 3 bases from V and 0 bases from J, with 8 bases in between. Here the CDR3 DNA reads TGTGCCATCAGTGATGGGGCTATGAACACTGAAGCTTTCTTT. Encoded protein: CAISDGAMNTEAFF.

This clonotype occurred many times. The CDR3 DNA reads TGTGCCAGCAGTTACGGGACTAGCGGATACGAGCAGTACTTC. Translated, it gives CASSYGTSGYEQYF. This chain connects TRBV6-5 to TRBJ2-7, with 11 bases aligning to TRBD2. V gave up 2 bases and J gave up 4 bases; unmatched junction bases: 1. The CDR3 has 14 amino acids. CDR1 is MNHEY, CDR2 SVGAGI, per germline.

The chain's CDR3 is CSAREGVTEAFF. The DNA of the CDR3 is TGCAGTGCTAGGGAAGGGGTGACTGAAGCTTTCTTT. This chain joins TRBV20-1 and TRBJ1-1; TRBD1 might be the D (5 bases). The CDR3 totals 12 residues. V lost 3 bases to trimming and J lost 5 bases, with 10 bases between them. CDR1 and CDR2 (germline): DFQATT, SNEGSKA (reference sequence).

Notes on this clonotype: One base away lies a much larger clone, so this may be a sequencing read error. The V and J genes are TRBV3-1 and TRBJ1-2, with no clear D. This CDR3 region has 14 residues. The germline V gene has CDR1 LGHDT and CDR2 YNNKEL (reference sequence). The V end lost 3 bases, the J end lost 5 bases, and 13 bases lay between the germline ends. The CDR3, as DNA: TGTGCCAGCAGCCATCGCGGGTCAGGTTATGGCTACACCTTC. Its protein is CASSHRGSGYGYTF.

This clonotype was counted once. The chain joins TRBV5-6 to TRBJ1-4; D might be TRBD1 (6 bases). The CDR3 has 14 residues. CDR1 is SGHDT and CDR2 is YYEEEE in the germline V gene. Trimming cost V 4 bases and J 5 bases, with 12 bases left between them. The CDR3 is CASSRGQSNEKLFF. In DNA form, the CDR3 reads TGTGCCAGCAGCCGTGGACAGTCCAATGAAAAACTGTTTTTT.

V usage is TRBV5-1 and J usage is TRBJ1-2; perhaps TRBD1 as D (6 bases). The V gene's germline CDR1 is SGHRS and CDR2 YFSETQ. The CDR3 extends over 15 amino acids. V lost 4 bases, J lost 0 bases, and 13 bases lay in between. The CDR3 here is CASSGGDTTNYGYTF. The CDR3 region has the DNA TGCGCCAGCAGCGGAGGGGACACAACTAACTATGGCTACACCTTC.